This entry describes one T cell receptor beta chain. Its antigen remains unidentified. No base-level quality is on record; no much larger clone is a single base apart. This specimen comes from a study of cytomegalovirus exposure and HLA in healthy donors (dated by TCRdb to the late 2010s). Notes on the research overall: An earlier analysis of roughly 500 of the donors reported roughly 300 Gb of sequence data and 120 million or so unique TCR beta sequences from about 180 million T cells. An early release covering more than 500 HLA-typed donors comprised about 300 gigabases of sequencing data and around 85 million unique TCR sequences. The genetic ancestry cluster associated with self-reported Caucasian donors included around four fifths of the 398 genotyped donors. The aim of the study was to test whether cataloging public T cell receptors could identify signatures of past pathogen exposure. The T cell repertoires of roughly 660 subjects were profiled by immunosequencing and related to cytomegalovirus serostatus. Besides the first cohort of roughly 700 subjects, a separate validation cohort made up of 120 different subjects was used. To predict cytomegalovirus infection status, the study brought together high-throughput TCR immunosequencing, statistical association of individual TCRs with disease status, and machine learning. In a later analysis, previously published TCR beta repertoires from several hundred donors were re-analyzed and high-resolution HLA genotyping was added so that TCR occurrence patterns could be studied. Rather than using new phenotypic data, the later analysis identified candidate immune exposures from TCR beta sequences and from how often those sequences occurred across donors. An earlier analysis of 587 of the donors used high-throughput TCR beta sequencing to judge whether each TCR beta V gene segment behaved as functional or pseudogenic. Donor age, sex, ethnicity and CMV serostatus were compiled alongside the repertoire data. Genome-wide SNP genotypes for about three fifths of the roughly 700 donors were used in a later genetic analysis, which treated that subset as a discovery cohort. All discovery cohort repertoires had been generated on a single sequencing platform. Both class I and class II loci were covered by HLA typing, at four-digit resolution. Typing coverage varied by locus: roughly 620-640 donors for A, B, C, DRB1 and DQB1; under 550 for DQA1; over 600 for DPA1; 450 to 480 for DPB1. Because of strong linkage in the cohort, a few DR-DQ haplotypes were treated as single units for association and clustering. On average, 235,054 unique TCR beta nucleotide sequences were sequenced per donor among 398 genotyped donors of the cohort, with roughly 18% of those sequences being non-productive. General findings and caveats noted by the study authors: Cytomegalovirus status was reported to be diagnosed by the classifier with high specificity and sensitivity in both the original and validation cohorts. In an earlier analysis of 587 of the donors, most TCR beta V segments appeared in productive rearrangements about 87% or about 30% of the time, broadly matching IMGT annotations. A later analysis found that HLA-associated TCR beta chains were more clonally expanded and had lower generation probabilities than equally common non-associated chains. When HLA alleles, especially DR and DQ, strongly co-occurred, TCR associations were difficult to assign to individual alleles. Specific HLA alleles were associated with about 17,000 TCR beta sequences at a false discovery rate of 0.05 in a later analysis. A later genetic analysis reported fewer N-insertions in productive TCRs among donors in an Asian-associated ancestry cluster than the roughly 700-donor mean. Roughly uniform sequencing depth across donors was assumed in presence/absence analyses, although this assumption may not hold. The study gave a list of about 150 TCR beta chains associated with cytomegalovirus. Linkage disequilibrium might explain the correlated functional status among segregating V segments, but an unknown experimental factor could not be excluded. The authors suggested that the approach could potentially be generalized to other disease states and immunological phenotypes. A cluster of highly shared sequence variants was judged likely to be a technical artifact of the sequencing pipeline. According to a later analysis, parvovirus B19, influenza, CMV and Epstein-Barr virus appeared linked to several top co-occurrence clusters. Only TCR beta chains were sequenced in this cohort, and the absence of alpha or paired-chain data limited detectable features. In a later analysis, TCR association rates were found to vary across HLA loci, with the most associated TCRs seen for DRB1 alleles and the fewest for HLA-C alleles. A further reported finding was that TCR beta sequences accurately predicted the HLA-A and HLA-B alleles for most subjects in the first cohort. According to a later analysis, most CMV-associated TCR beta chains appeared to be HLA-restricted, and the HLA associations seemed to be driven largely by CMV exposure. Most TCR sequences were seen in very few donors, while some public TCRs were found in many individuals. Because HLA typing was unavailable for some donors at each locus, only the typed subset was used in association tests. For the cohort, immune exposure information was limited to CMV serostatus. Over 15 rarely observed V segments, including chromosome 9 orphons, were excluded from the earlier analysis of several hundred of the donors because counts were too low. V-gene and J-gene trimming of TCR beta chains was associated with a missense DCLRE1C variant in a later genetic analysis, and the association was replicated in an independent cohort. A few of the identified cytomegalovirus-associated TCR beta chains were confirmed in vitro to be specific for cytomegalovirus antigens.

Library generation was performed with the immunoSEQ multiplex PCR assay. For the multiplex PCR, a mixture combining 60 forward primers for TCR Vbeta segments and 13 reverse primers for TCR Jbeta segments was used. The CDR3 region of rearranged TCR beta genes was amplified from genomic DNA with a multiplex PCR assay. On the Illumina HiSeq System, the amplified TCR beta libraries were sequenced as 87-base-pair reads. Under the source paper's analysis protocol: A later analysis counted about 80 million unique TCR beta chains across the approximately 700 repertoires, and 10 million to 11 million of these chains were shared by at least two donors. Raw reads were error-corrected and collapsed into unique sequences by a nearest-neighbor algorithm in which closely related sequences were merged to remove PCR and sequencing errors. To assign V, D and J gene segments, CDR3 sequences were aligned to IMGT reference sequences. For a sequence to be retained, at least a six-nucleotide match to both a V gene segment and a J gene segment was required. A rearrangement was called productive if the CDR3 had no stop codons and remained in frame with V and J, and every other rearrangement was called non-productive. Following IMGT convention, CDR3 was defined as the stretch from the second conserved V-encoded cysteine to the conserved J-encoded phenylalanine. In an earlier analysis of around 570 of the donors, sequences lacking an unambiguous match to a single V gene segment were excluded. In an earlier analysis of more than 500 of the donors, a V segment was called functional when productive rearrangements were above 56.7%, and segregating when the standard deviation between donors exceeded 5%. A statistical classification framework was developed to diagnose cytomegalovirus status using the catalog of TCR beta chain sequences. A later analysis assigned V and J genes by comparing TCR nucleotide sequences with IMGT/GENE-DB human TR gene sequences. A later analysis assigned CDR3 sequences and most-parsimonious VDJ recombination scenarios with the TCRdist pipeline. A later analysis defined each TCR beta chain by its CDR3 amino acid sequence plus V-gene family, and excluded reads lacking a unique V-gene family. A later analysis removed 592 highly shared, low-generation-probability nucleotide sequences to deal with suspected cross-contamination and a sequencing artifact. In a later analysis, a clonal expansion index was calculated for each public chain from normalized within-repertoire ranks of inferred template counts. A later analysis computed generation probabilities with a VDJ recombination model fitted to out-of-frame rearrangements, and checked the results against IGoR. In a later analysis, hypergeometric tests were used to score TCR-TCR, TCR-HLA and TCR-CMV co-occurrence, with a repertoire-size bias correction applied to TCR pairs. To estimate false discovery rates, a later analysis permuted the HLA or CMV assignments 20 times. In a later analysis, co-occurring TCRs were grouped using DBSCAN, and TCRdist sequence similarity was added for clustering within HLA-allele-positive subsets. For co-occurrence clustering, repertoires with fewer than 30,000 or more than 120,000 public chains were excluded, along with roughly 5 repertoires with anomalous nucleotide sharing. In its TCRdb copy, this immuneACCESS table keeps in-frame sequences only and misses some clones. Where compared with another copy, unresolved V genes explain less than half of these, and the others have no known cause. From that table come the V and J calls and clone size; the DNA was used to work out D and trimming. Across this sample there are around 91,000 clones, with about 89% seen only once. The ten largest clonotypes hold approximately 9.2% of the sample.

The cohort consisted of 650 to 700 healthy bone marrow donors. Cohort members were all nominally healthy when sampled, although unrecorded immune exposures were likely present. The donor was CMV seropositive and was included in the group of approximately 310 seropositive cohort members. A peripheral blood sample was provided by each donor, and peripheral blood mononuclear cells were used for TCR beta sequencing. Genomic DNA extraction from the blood cell samples was performed with the Qiagen DNeasy Blood Extraction Kit. This TCR derives from a man younger than 40 in good health and CMV-seropositive. The sequencing input was PBMCs.

The CDR3 amino acid sequence is: CASTQTGATYNEQFF. The base sequence is TGTGCCAGTACCCAGACAGGAGCGACCTACAATGAGCAGTTCTTC. The chain is encoded by TRBV19 joined to TRBJ2-1, and possibly TRBD1, on 6 matching bases. Trimming takes 7 bases from V and 2 bases from J, and the germline ends sit 15 bases apart. From the cysteine up to the phenylalanine, the CDR3 has a length of 15 residues. Only the CDR3 portion is preserved as DNA: 45 bases, with reading frame beginning at the first base. CDR1 LNHDA and CDR2 SQIVND were looked up in the germline V gene (reference sequence). The full variable domain, with segments outside the CDR3 supplied by the reference TRBV19 and TRBJ2-1 proteins, appears as DGGITQSPKYLFRKEGQNVTLSCEQNLNHDAMYWYRQDPGQGLRLIYYSQIVNDFQKGDIAEGYSVSREKKESFPLTVTSAQKNPTAFYLCASTQTGATYNEQFFGPGTRLTVL.